One and the same sample provided the 10 T cell receptor beta chains below, sequenced in a study of blood T cell repertoires in COVID-19. Profiling relied on immunoSEQ multiplex PCR, and the TCRdb table lists in-frame clones only, not all of them. The sample carries about 150,000 clones, approximately 80% recorded once. The sequenced sample consisted of peripheral blood. The receptors shown here come from a man aged 65-85 years with acute or convalescent COVID-19.

The chain is built from TRBV19 and TRBJ1-4, with a possible D match to TRBD1 (5 bases). The V end was cut by 6 bases, the J end by 8 bases, with 22 bases between. Looked up from germline, CDR1 is LNHDA and CDR2 is SQIVND (reference sequence). This CDR3 has 16 residues. CDR3: CASSPSFVGVLEKLFF. The CDR3 coding sequence is TGTGCCAGTAGCCCGTCTTTCGTAGGGGTCTTGGAAAAACTGTTTTTT.

The rearrangement joins TRBV5-6 to TRBJ1-2, with a possible D match to TRBD1 (5 bases). Trimming stripped 3 bases from V and 6 bases from J, with 12 bases between. The CDR3 consists of 13 residues. Germline CDR1 is SGHDT and CDR2 is YYEEEE. CDR3 nucleotide sequence: TGTGCCAGCAGCTCAAGACAGCGAGATGGCTACACCTTC. Its translation is CASSSRQRDGYTF.

This clone was observed once. The V and J genes are TRBV4-2 and TRBJ2-5; TRBD2 matches at 12 bases. Germline V gene sequence: CDR1 LGHNA, CDR2 YNFKEQ. This CDR3 region has 18 residues. The V gene end was trimmed by 0 bases and the J gene end by 5 bases; junction bases not matched to a gene: 10. The CDR3 bases are TGTGCCAGCAGCCAAGATCAGAGACTAGCGGGAGAGGAGGAGACCCAGTACTTC. Its translation: CASSQDQRLAGEEETQYF.

This chain links TRBV7-2 with TRBJ2-6; TRBD2 is a possible D gene (5 bases). The CDR3 is 16 residues long. V lost 6 bases and J 0 bases, leaving 12 bases between the germline ends. The germline V gene encodes CDR1 SGHTA and CDR2 FQGNSA. This chain's CDR3 is CASRFAGVSGANVLTF. CDR3 coding DNA: TGTGCCAGCAGGTTCGCCGGGGTCTCTGGGGCCAACGTCCTGACTTTC.

The chain carries TRBV27 and TRBJ2-7; no clear D. Germline lookup yields CDR1 MNHEY and CDR2 SMNVEV (reference sequence). This CDR3 is built from 14 residues. Trimming removed 3 bases at V and 4 bases at J, with 13 bases between. The CDR3: CASSLSDKIYEQYF. The CDR3 coding sequence is TGTGCCAGCAGTTTGTCAGACAAAATATACGAGCAGTACTTC.

The CDR3 reads CASSATPTAGIYGYTF. The CDR3 bases are TGTGCCAGCAGCGCAACCCCCACGGCAGGGATCTATGGCTACACCTTC. This sequence joins TRBV28 and TRBJ1-2, with TRBD1 as a possible D gene (5 bases). Germline CDR1 reads MDHEN; CDR2 reads SYDVKM. The CDR3 has 16 residues. Trimming removed 6 bases from V and 4 bases from J, with 21 bases in between.

The V gene is TRBV24-1, the J gene TRBJ2-1, with TRBD2 as a possible D gene (6 bases). The germline gives CDR1 KGHDR, CDR2 SFDVKD. Between the trimmed V and J ends, which lost 0 bases and 7 bases, there was a span of 15 bases. CDR3 length equals 16 residues. The CDR3 region is CATSDLRAGRGNEQFF. The CDR3, as DNA: TGTGCCACCAGTGATTTGAGGGCCGGGCGGGGAAATGAGCAGTTCTTC.

The V gene is TRBV5-4, the J gene TRBJ1-5, with D maybe TRBD1 (6 bases). The CDR3 is 17 residues long. The germline V gene encodes CDR1 SGHNT and CDR2 YYREEE (reference sequence). Trimming took 1 base from V and 0 from J, leaving 14 bases between them. The CDR3 is CASSLNAGDYSNQPQHF. In DNA, the CDR3 is TGTGCCAGCAGCTTGAACGCAGGGGACTATAGCAATCAGCCCCAGCATTTT.

The V call is TRBV2, the J call TRBJ2-1; D possibly corresponds to TRBD1 (6 bases). V gave up 2 bases and J gave up 0 bases, with 8 bases separating them. This CDR3 is 15 amino acids long. Germline V gene sequence: CDR1 SNHLY, CDR2 FYNNEI. The CDR3 DNA reads as TGTGCCAGCAGTGAACTACAGGGCTCCTACAATGAGCAGTTCTTC. This gives the protein CASSELQGSYNEQFF.

CDR3 bases: TGCGCCAGCAGCGGGGGACAGGGCACAGATACGCAGTATTTT. It translates to CASSGGQGTDTQYF. The chain recombines TRBV5-1 with TRBJ2-3; 8 positions agree with TRBD1. This CDR3 is built from 14 residues. Germline V gene sequence: CDR1 SGHRS, CDR2 YFSETQ. V lost 4 bases to trimming and J lost 1 base; unmatched junction nucleotides: 2.